Below are 21 T cell receptor beta chains sequenced from a single sample in a study of blood T cell repertoires in COVID-19. Some clones are missing from TCRdb's copy, which holds only in-frame ones; the method was immunoSEQ multiplex PCR. The sample records about 200,000 clones, 75% to 90% being singletons. The sequenced sample consisted of PBMCs or T cells enriched from blood (not recorded which). The receptor set was obtained from a woman younger than 45 who had recovered from COVID-19.

This chain links TRBV4-3 with TRBJ1-2; no reliable D call. Germline V gene lookup returns CDR1 LGHNA and CDR2 YSLEER. The length of the CDR3 is 13 residues. V lost 5 bases, J lost 3 bases, and 10 bases lay in between. The CDR3 loop reads CASSKREHYGYTF. The CDR3 bases are TGCGCCAGCAGCAAAAGAGAACACTATGGCTACACCTTC.

The rearrangement links TRBV24-1 to TRBJ2-3; D might be TRBD2 (5 bases). The CDR3 is 13 amino acids. The germline gives CDR1 KGHDR, CDR2 SFDVKD. With 3 bases removed from V and 8 bases from J, the gap between germline ends came to 11 bases. CDR3 in amino acids: CATSDRSGSTQYF. The CDR3 DNA follows: TGTGCCACCAGTGATCGAAGCGGCAGTACGCAGTATTTT.

This chain links TRBV6-5 with TRBJ2-7; 12 bases agree with TRBD2. The ends lost 2 bases at V and 3 bases at J; junction bases unmatched: 5. The CDR3 loop spans 16 amino acids. The V gene's germline CDR1 is MNHEY and CDR2 SVGAGI. CDR3 bases: TGTGCCAGCAGTTACGGGCAACTAGCGGGGGGCTACGAGCAGTACTTC. Its translation is CASSYGQLAGGYEQYF.

The chain uses TRBV30 and TRBJ2-7; maybe TRBD2 (6 bases). There are 14 residues in the CDR3. CDR1 and CDR2 (germline): GTSNPN, SVGIG (reference sequence). The V gene lost 4 bases and the J gene lost 1 base, with 14 bases spanning the gap. DNA of the CDR3: TGTGCCTGGATTGACTCAGGACTATCCTACGAGCAGTACTTC. Residues: CAWIDSGLSYEQYF. Full variable domain (missing parts from reference TRBV30 and TRBJ2-7): SQTIHQWPATLVQPVGSPLSLECTVEGTSNPNLYWYRQAAGRGLQLLFYSVGIGQISSEVPQNLSASRPQDRQFILSSKKLLLSDSGFYLCAWIDSGLSYEQYFGPGTRLTVT.

The chain employs TRBV18 and TRBJ1-2; TRBD1 matches at 12 bases. V lost 0 bases and J lost 7; bases outside the gene matches: 3. The germline CDR1 and CDR2 sequences are KGHSH and LQKENI. The CDR3 is 15 amino acids. The CDR3 here is CASSPPGTGGGGYTF. The CDR3, as DNA: TGTGCCAGCTCACCACCTGGGACAGGGGGCGGTGGCTACACCTTC.

The chain links TRBV7-9 to TRBJ2-5; 8 nucleotides agree with TRBD2. V trimming: 1 base; J trimming: 5 bases; junction bases outside the gene matches: 6. This CDR3 has 15 amino acids. Germline lookup yields CDR1 SEHNR and CDR2 FQNEAQ (reference sequence). The CDR3, as DNA: TGTGCCAGCAGCTTAGGGTCCGGGAGGGAGGAGACCCAGTACTTC. It translates to CASSLGSGREETQYF.

This clone occurred a few times. The chain recombines TRBV30 with TRBJ1-6; 7 bases fit TRBD1. Trimming removed 3 bases from V and 8 bases from J; junction bases left unmatched: 7. This CDR3 has 14 residues. The germline gives CDR1 GTSNPN, CDR2 SVGIG (reference sequence). The CDR3 sequence is CAWSPGQSDSPLHF. In nucleotides, the CDR3 is TGTGCCTGGAGCCCGGGACAGTCGGATTCACCCCTCCACTTT.

The gene calls are TRBV27 and TRBJ1-6; D gene ambiguous. V lost 0 bases and J lost 1, with 13 bases in between. The CDR3 is made up of 18 amino acids. Germline CDR1 and CDR2: MNHEY and SMNVEV (reference sequence). The CDR3, as DNA: TGTGCCAGCAGTTTATCATCGAGGGTCGGGTCCTATAATTCACCCCTCCACTTT. Translated, it gives CASSLSSRVGSYNSPLHF.

The CDR3 DNA sequence: TGTGCCAGCAGTTTTGAGGAGGGTTTAGAGACCCAGTACTTC. It is translated as CASSFEEGLETQYF. The rearrangement joins TRBV9 to TRBJ2-5; TRBD2 might be the D (6 bases). This CDR3 has 14 amino acids. Germline CDR1 reads SGDLS; CDR2 reads YYNGEE. Trimming shortened V by 5 bases and J by 4 bases, and 15 bases separated the two germline ends. Filled out from reference TRBV9 and TRBJ2-5, the complete variable domain reads DSGVTQTPKHLITATGQRVTLRCSPRSGDLSVYWYQQSLDQGLQFLIQYYNGEERAKGNILERFSAQQFPDLHSELNLSSLELGDSALYFCASSFEEGLETQYFGPGTRLLVL.

The chain recombines TRBV7-3 with TRBJ1-2; D remains unclear. This CDR3 has 13 amino acids. CDR1 SGHTA and CDR2 FQGTGA come from the germline V gene. Deletions cut 1 base from V and 7 bases from J, with 10 bases between. CDR3 coding DNA: TGTGCCAGCAGCTTAAGAGCAGGTGGTGGCTACACCTTC. Its protein is CASSLRAGGGYTF. Full variable domain (missing parts from reference TRBV7-3 and TRBJ1-2): GAGVSQTPSNKVTEKGKYVELRCDPISGHTALYWYRQSLGQGPEFLIYFQGTGAADDSGLPNDRFFAVRPEGSVSTLKIQRTERGDSAVYLCASSLRAGGGYTFGSGTRLTVV.

CDR3 bases: TGTGCCAGCAGCCGGGGACAGGGGAATACCTATGGCTACACCTTC. Translated: CASSRGQGNTYGYTF. The rearrangement joins TRBV3-1 (or the pseudogene TRBV3-2) to TRBJ1-2; 10 nucleotides align to TRBD1. Per germline, CDR1 LGHDT and CDR2 YNNKEL (reference sequence). J lost 4 bases, V lost 4 bases, and 6 bases had no gene match. The CDR3 sequence is 15 residues long.

The chain combines TRBV28 with TRBJ2-1; D call uncertain. V was shortened by 3 bases and J by 5 bases, with 5 bases between the two germline ends. Germline loops: CDR1 MDHEN, CDR2 SYDVKM. There are 12 residues in the CDR3. CDR3 coding DNA: TGTGCCAGCAGTTTCCCCGACAATGAGCAGTTCTTC. Its protein product is CASSFPDNEQFF.

This clone was seen only once. The V and J genes are TRBV29-1 and TRBJ1-1; 8 nucleotides line up with TRBD1. This CDR3 spans 15 amino acids. V lost 7 bases and J lost 3; bases outside the gene matches: 13. Germline CDR1 SQVTM, CDR2 ANQGSEA. The CDR3 DNA reads as TGCAGCGCCAGGACAGGGAGGTTGTTGGACACTGAAGCTTTCTTT. Translating gives CSARTGRLLDTEAFF.

V usage is TRBV25-1 and J usage is TRBJ1-1; 7 nucleotides line up with TRBD1. CDR1 and CDR2 (germline): MGHDK, SYGVNS. With 7 bases clipped from V and 4 bases from J, the junction kept 9 bases outside the gene matches. The CDR3 is made up of 14 amino acids. The CDR3 DNA reads as TGTGCCAGCAAGGGACAGAATCCTTTCACTGAAGCTTTCTTT. It encodes CASKGQNPFTEAFF.

CDR3 in amino acids: CASSQVRGGSGNTIYF. The CDR3 DNA reads TGCGCCAGCAGCCAAGTGCGAGGGGGCTCTGGAAACACCATATATTTT. This rearrangement joins TRBV4-3 to TRBJ1-3; the D gene is possibly TRBD1 (6 bases). This CDR3 spans 16 amino acids. Germline CDR1 is LGHNA and CDR2 is YSLEER. V lost 1 base to trimming and J lost 0 bases, with 10 bases between them.

The chain recombines TRBV27 with TRBJ1-5; D is unresolved. There are 13 residues in the CDR3. The V and J ends lost 6 bases and 5 bases respectively, with 11 bases between them. Germline V gene sequence: CDR1 MNHEY, CDR2 SMNVEV (reference sequence). CDR3 sequence reads: CASSPLSDQPQHF. The CDR3, as DNA: TGTGCCAGCAGCCCCCTGTCCGATCAGCCCCAGCATTTT.

This clone came up once. The V call is TRBV5-1, the J call TRBJ2-1, with D perhaps TRBD2 (5 bases). Germline V gene sequence: CDR1 SGHRS, CDR2 YFSETQ. The CDR3 consists of 15 residues. Trimming shortened V by 4 bases and J by 9 bases, and 20 bases separated the two germline ends. The CDR3 sequence is CASSRENSREGEQFF. In DNA form, the CDR3 reads TGCGCCAGCAGCCGCGAAAACTCGAGGGAAGGTGAGCAGTTCTTC.

This clone appeared a single time. CDR3: CSVEEGQGLRQPQHF. The CDR3, as DNA: TGCAGCGTTGAGGAAGGGCAGGGACTTAGGCAGCCCCAGCATTTT. This chain links TRBV29-1 with TRBJ1-5, with a weak D call TRBD1 (5 bases). V shed 3 bases and J shed 7 bases, with 19 bases lying between them. The CDR3 is made up of 15 amino acids. Germline assignment: CDR1 SQVTM and CDR2 ANQGSEA.

The sample holds one count of this clone. The rearrangement uses TRBV30 and TRBJ1-5; 7 nucleotides line up with TRBD1. V was pared by 5 bases and J by 0 bases, with 7 bases of the junction left unmatched. Per the germline V gene, CDR1 is GTSNPN and CDR2 is SVGIG (reference sequence). The CDR3 length is 15 residues. The CDR3 region is CAWATGVVSNQPQHF. The CDR3 region has the DNA TGTGCCTGGGCTACAGGGGTGGTTAGCAATCAGCCCCAGCATTTT.

This rearrangement joins TRBV4-3 to TRBJ1-6; 7 bases are a match to TRBD1. The germline V gene has CDR1 LGHNA and CDR2 YSLEER. The length of the CDR3 is 17 residues. Trimming removed 1 base from V and 7 bases from J; junction bases left unmatched: 10. CDR3 protein: CASSQGRFGTENSPLHF. Here the CDR3 DNA reads TGCGCCAGCAGCCAAGGACGATTCGGGACAGAAAATTCACCCCTCCACTTT.

The chain combines TRBV30 with TRBJ2-3, with TRBD1 matching over 8 bases. The CDR3 spans 15 residues. J lost 6 bases, V lost 2 bases, and 10 bases had no gene match. CDR1 GTSNPN and CDR2 SVGIG come from the germline V gene (reference sequence). CDR3 sequence (DNA): TGTGCCTGGAGTCCAGGACAGGGCTTGTCGGATACGCAGTATTTT. It is translated as CAWSPGQGLSDTQYF.